A selection of T cell receptor beta chains follows, all from one sample in a study of response to subunit inactivated influenza vaccine. MiXCR, run by TCRdb on the RT-PCR reads, gives a single entry per CDR3 protein. The sample holds a few hundred thousand distinct CDR3 sequences, 14% seen once. The input for sequencing was PBMCs from blood, taken 11 to 12 days after vaccination. These receptors were collected from a man aged 50 to 59 who received an inactivated influenza vaccine. Both conserved end residues are part of each CDR3. D genes are given only for firm matches. Clone size, where shown, is once, few, many, or a class for clones that have expanded.

>NA|TRBV9|TRBJ2-6|TRBD1
CASSVVIGGVGGANVLTF
TGTGCCAGCAGCGTAGTGATAGGGGGCGTCGGTGGGGCCAACGTCCTGACTTTC
>few|TRBV29-1|TRBJ2-2|TRBD2
CSPGTSGDSNTGELFF
TGCAGCCCCGGGACTAGCGGGGACTCGAACACCGGGGAGCTGTTTTTT
>NA|TRBV4-1|TRBJ1-5|NA
CASSQVFQGGQPQHF
TGCGCCAGCAGCCAAGTTTTCCAGGGAGGACAGCCCCAGCATTTT
>few|TRBV5-1|TRBJ2-7|NA
CASSGIAYSYEQYF
TGCGCCAGCAGCGGGATAGCCTACTCCTACGAGCAGTACTTC
>NA|TRBV20-1|TRBJ2-1|NA
CSVTPLAGAGGQFF
TGCAGTGTCACCCCCCTCGCGGGGGCCGGGGGGCAGTTCTTC
>NA|TRBV28|TRBJ2-3|NA
CASTTGYTQYF
TGTGCCAGCACTACCGGTTATACGCAGTATTTT
>NA|TRBV20-1|TRBJ2-7|TRBD2
CSATGTSGRTGHEQYF
TGCAGTGCAACCGGGACTAGCGGGAGGACCGGCCACGAGCAGTACTTC
>many|TRBV20-1|TRBJ1-2|NA
CSARTYGYTF
TGCAGCGCTAGGACCTATGGCTACACCTTC
>NA|TRBV5-1|TRBJ2-1|TRBD1
CASSSPGQGPLGEQFF
TGCGCCAGCAGCTCACCGGGACAGGGACCCCTCGGTGAGCAGTTCTTC
>NA|TRBV6-5|TRBJ2-7|TRBD1
CASSYTGTEAYEQYF
TGTGCCAGCAGTTACACCGGGACAGAGGCCTACGAGCAGTACTTC
>NA|TRBV10-3|TRBJ2-7|TRBD1
CAISEGGQIYEQYF
TGTGCCATCAGTGAGGGGGGACAGATCTACGAGCAGTACTTC
>once|TRBV6-2/TRBV6-3|TRBJ1-1|TRBD1
CASSFLDREDTEAFF
TGTGCCAGCAGTTTCCTTGACAGGGAGGACACTGAAGCTTTCTTT
>few|TRBV7-2|TRBJ2-3|NA
CASSLAWDDTQYF
TGTGCCAGCAGCCTCGCCTGGGACGATACGCAGTATTTT
>few|TRBV5-1|TRBJ1-2|NA
CASSLGNRDYTF
TGCGCCAGCAGCTTGGGCAACAGGGACTACACCTTC
>few|TRBV7-8|TRBJ2-7|NA
CASSLGERGPYEQYF
TGTGCCAGCAGCTTAGGGGAGAGGGGACCCTACGAGCAGTACTTC
>once|TRBV6-1|TRBJ2-3|NA
CASSLGVSGLDTQYF
TGTGCCAGCAGCCTCGGAGTATCGGGACTGGATACGCAGTATTTT
>NA|TRBV20-1|TRBJ2-7|TRBD1
CSARDGTGLGQYF
TGCAGTGCTAGAGATGGGACAGGTCTGGGGCAGTACTTC
>NA|TRBV19|TRBJ2-1|NA
CASSMGGPVRSEQFF
TGTGCCAGTAGTATGGGAGGCCCTGTCCGGAGTGAGCAGTTCTTC
>NA|TRBV5-1|TRBJ2-7|NA
CASSFDSSEQYF
TGCGCCAGCAGCTTCGACTCGAGCGAGCAGTACTTC
>many|TRBV30|TRBJ2-7|TRBD2
CAWSSGRGNEQYF
TGTGCCTGGAGTAGCGGGAGGGGTAACGAGCAGTACTTC
>NA|TRBV7-9|TRBJ2-7|TRBD2
CASTGGDPYEQYF
TGTGCCAGCACCGGGGGGGACCCCTACGAGCAGTACTTC
>NA|TRBV5-1|TRBJ1-5|NA
CASSILPGGSNQPQHF
TGCGCCAGCAGCATCCTCCCCGGGGGTAGCAATCAGCCCCAGCATTTT
>many|TRBV6-6|TRBJ1-5|NA
CASSYSGQPQHF
TGTGCCAGCAGTTACTCAGGTCAGCCCCAGCATTTT
>NA|TRBV5-4|TRBJ2-5|NA
CASSLNNRETQYF
TGTGCCAGCAGCTTAAACAACCGAGAGACCCAGTACTTC